This T cell receptor beta chain emerged from a study of blood T cell repertoires in COVID-19. Study at large: There were acute and convalescent COVID-19 samples, and they came from the United States, Italy and Spain. Sources were T cells, B-cell-depleted T cells, or PBMCs; the material itself was cDNA or gDNA.

This CDR3 region has 15 residues. CDR1 is SGDLS, CDR2 YYNGEE, per germline. J gave up 4 bases and V 0 bases, and 2 bases lay outside the gene matches. The table came from immunoSEQ multiplex PCR; TCRdb's copy has only in-frame clones and leaves some out. The data hold roughly 250,000 clones, with approximately 90% observed a single time. The sample consisted of peripheral blood. This rearrangement joins TRBV9 to TRBJ2-1; 9 bases line up with TRBD1. The sequence was obtained from a woman between 40 and 50 years old who had recovered from COVID-19. CDR3 nucleotides: TGTGCCAGCAGCGTAGACAGGGGGCCATACAATGAGCAGTTCTTC. It is translated as CASSVDRGPYNEQFF.